The present T cell receptor beta chain was sequenced within a study of tumor and adjacent non-tumor tissue in lung cancer. Study-wide background: Patients comprised about a dozen adenocarcinoma, a couple of squamous cell carcinoma and 1 small cell lung cancer. Each sample yielded roughly 4.2 million productive TCRbeta reads on average.

The germline V gene has CDR1 SGHAT and CDR2 FQNNGV. The CDR3 spans 16 residues. Study-wide points: Tumor tissue had significantly higher TCR diversity than normal lung. Tumor repertoires had a smaller top 100 clone share than normal lung.

The library came from three nested PCR rounds adapted from ARM-PCR protocols. MiXCR, run by TCRdb on the multiplex PCR reads, gives a single entry per CDR3 protein. In the table there are more than 120,000 distinct CDR3 sequences, around 67% of which are singletons. The template was RNA from unsorted bulk tissue. This clonotype showed up just a few times. Its target is unknown. The junction departs from the called germline gene at one end, perhaps through a read error. What was sequenced was lung tumor tissue. The origin of this receptor is a man between 60 and 70 years old with small cell lung cancer. The chain joins TRBV11-2 to TRBJ2-1; D perhaps matches TRBD2 (6 bases). The DNA for the CDR3 is TGTACCAGCAGCCAGGTCACCGCGGGAACCTACAATGAGCAGTTCTTC. It yields the protein CTSSQVTAGTYNEQFF.